Listed below are T cell receptor beta chains from one sample, sequenced in a study of human T cells and chemical hapten exposure. MiXCR, applied by TCRdb to the RACE reads, yields one record per CDR3 protein. This sample has about 190,000 distinct CDR3 sequences; 24% occur once, and the top ten carry under 2.5%. The sample was whole blood, taken in connection with sensitization to the hapten diphenylcyclopropenone (DPC). The source of these receptors is a woman in her thirties or forties with alopecia areata. Some clones in this sample may be carry-over from other donors' samples. CDR3s include the opening cysteine and the closing phenylalanine or tryptophan. The order of the fields is clone size, J gene, D gene, V gene, CDR3 protein, CDR3 DNA. The D gene is left open where the match is weak. Not all rows give a size; the values are once, few, many and, for expanded clones, a class.

-,TRBJ1-1,-,TRBV29-1,CSPDMVAFF,TGCAGCCCCGACATGGTAGCTTTCTTT
-,TRBJ2-7,-,TRBV20-1,CSARDFNSYEQYF,TGCAGTGCTAGGGACTTCAACTCCTACGAGCAGTACTTC
few,TRBJ2-3,-,TRBV29-1,CSVTVQDTQYF,TGCAGCGTGACAGTACAGGATACGCAGTATTTT
-,TRBJ2-1,TRBD2,TRBV5-1,CASSLAGTSGNNEQFF,TGCGCCAGCAGCTTGGCCGGGACTAGCGGAAATAATGAGCAGTTCTTC
-,TRBJ2-1,-,TRBV7-9,CASSFQGIEQFF,TGTGCCAGCAGCTTCCAGGGGATTGAGCAGTTCTTC
few,TRBJ2-3,TRBD2,TRBV20-1,CSACLAGSTDTQYF,TGCAGTGCCTGCCTAGCGGGCAGCACAGATACGCAGTATTTT
few,TRBJ2-1,TRBD2,TRBV6-2/TRBV6-3,CASGYSGRDNEQFF,TGTGCCAGCGGCTATAGCGGGAGGGACAATGAGCAGTTCTTC
once,TRBJ2-7,TRBD2,TRBV9,CASSVVPALAGEYEQYF,TGTGCCAGCAGCGTAGTGCCTGCCTTAGCGGGAGAGTACGAGCAGTACTTC
-,TRBJ2-1,TRBD2,TRBV7-2,CASSAGLAASYNEQFF,TGTGCCAGCAGCGCGGGACTAGCGGCATCCTACAATGAGCAGTTCTTC
few,TRBJ1-1,-,TRBV12-2,CASRPQRRTPMNTEAFF,TGTGCAAGTCGCCCTCAAAGGAGAACCCCCATGAACACTGAAGCTTTCTTT
-,TRBJ2-5,-,TRBV29-1,CSVPVGETQYF,TGCAGCGTTCCAGTTGGGGAGACCCAGTACTTC
-,TRBJ2-3,-,TRBV6-5,CASSYSNHLSTDTQYF,TGTGCCAGCAGTTACTCGAACCACCTCAGCACAGATACGCAGTATTTT
-,TRBJ2-4,-,TRBV7-8,CASSSKGRGRTKNIQYF,TGTGCCAGCAGCTCGAAGGGGAGGGGGCGAACCAAAAACATTCAGTACTTC
-,TRBJ2-5,-,TRBV9,CASSVGNWDQETQYF,TGTGCCAGCAGCGTAGGGAATTGGGATCAAGAGACCCAGTACTTC
-,TRBJ2-5,-,TRBV28,CASSLYPGLETQYF,TGTGCCAGCAGTTTATATCCGGGATTGGAGACCCAGTACTTC
few,TRBJ1-3,-,TRBV6-1,CASSSRDTQNTIYF,TGTGCCAGCAGCTCCCGGGACACCCAAAACACCATATATTTT
few,TRBJ2-2,-,TRBV29-1,CSVQGRVAGELFF,TGCAGCGTCCAGGGACGGGTCGCCGGGGAGCTGTTTTTT
-,TRBJ2-1,TRBD2,TRBV24-1,CATSDFTTGGLDNEQFF,TGTGCCACCAGTGATTTCACAACGGGGGGGTTAGACAATGAGCAGTTCTTC
-,TRBJ1-5,-,TRBV18,CASSAGTSNQPQHF,TGTGCCAGCTCTGCAGGGACTAGCAATCAGCCCCAGCATTTT
-,TRBJ2-1,TRBD2,TRBV6-6,CASSDPGTSGYNEQFF,TGTGCCAGCAGTGACCCCGGGACTAGCGGCTACAATGAGCAGTTCTTC
-,TRBJ2-5,TRBD1,TRBV29-1,CSVGRGPRGETQYF,TGCAGCGTTGGCAGGGGGCCTAGGGGAGAGACCCAGTACTTC
few,TRBJ1-5,-,TRBV7-2,CASSSEPSQPQHF,TGTGCCAGCAGCTCAGAGCCCAGTCAGCCCCAGCATTTT
few,TRBJ1-2,-,TRBV9,CASSVGPSQGSGYTF,TGTGCCAGCAGCGTCGGCCCTTCACAGGGAAGTGGCTACACCTTC
-,TRBJ2-5,TRBD1,TRBV9,CASSVGKLRQGAGETQYF,TGTGCCAGCAGCGTAGGGAAATTGAGACAGGGGGCTGGAGAGACCCAGTACTTC
-,TRBJ2-7,TRBD2,TRBV29-1,CSVEATGGGEQYF,TGCAGCGTTGAAGCTACTGGGGGGGGCGAGCAGTACTTC
many,TRBJ1-6,-,TRBV27,CASSVQGFNSPLHF,TGTGCCAGCAGCGTACAGGGCTTCAATTCACCCCTCCACTTT
few,TRBJ2-1,TRBD2,TRBV6-5,CASRQGTSGRVEQFF,TGTGCCAGCAGACAAGGGACTAGCGGGAGAGTTGAGCAGTTCTTC
-,TRBJ1-2,-,TRBV6-2/TRBV6-3,CASSYSGLRDTERGYTF,TGTGCCAGCAGTTACTCCGGACTCCGGGACACGGAACGTGGCTACACCTTC
-,TRBJ2-3,-,TRBV4-1,CASSQEGDLADTQYF,TGCGCCAGCAGCCAAGAGGGGGATTTAGCGGATACGCAGTATTTT
few,TRBJ2-2,-,TRBV11-3,CASSFTSGELFF,TGTGCCAGCAGCTTTACTAGCGGGGAGCTGTTTTTT
-,TRBJ1-5,TRBD1,TRBV28,CASSWGQEPGDQHF,TGTGCCAGCAGTTGGGGACAGGAACCGGGAGATCAGCATTTT
-,TRBJ2-2,TRBD1,TRBV6-2/TRBV6-3,CASSYFPGQGDTGELFF,TGTGCCAGCAGTTACTTCCCTGGACAGGGAGACACCGGGGAGCTGTTTTTT
-,TRBJ1-6,TRBD1,TRBV20-1,CSASRDRTSPLHF,TGCAGTGCTAGCCGGGACAGAACTTCACCCCTCCACTTT
few,TRBJ1-5,TRBD1,TRBV2,CASRIRRGLGNQPQHF,TGTGCCAGCAGAATAAGAAGGGGGCTGGGGAATCAGCCCCAGCATTTT
many,TRBJ1-1,-,TRBV10-3,CAISAVTGNTEAFF,TGTGCCATCAGTGCTGTAACAGGGAACACTGAAGCTTTCTTT
few,TRBJ1-1,-,TRBV20-1,CSARDRAGRTEAFF,TGCAGTGCTAGAGATCGGGCAGGACGCACTGAAGCTTTCTTT
few,TRBJ2-1,-,TRBV20-1,CSARLKNRGGEQFF,TGCAGTGCTCGCCTCAAGAACCGGGGTGGTGAGCAGTTCTTC
few,TRBJ2-7,TRBD1,TRBV10-3,CAISTGGTTYEQYF,TGTGCCATCAGTACAGGGGGCACGACCTACGAGCAGTACTTC
few,TRBJ1-1,TRBD1,TRBV6-5,CASREGTANTEAFF,TGTGCCAGCAGGGAGGGGACAGCTAACACTGAAGCTTTCTTT
-,TRBJ2-2,-,TRBV14,CASSQKFDTGELFF,TGTGCCAGCAGCCAAAAGTTCGACACCGGGGAGCTGTTTTTT
-,TRBJ1-6,-,TRBV2,CASSGRANSYNSPLHF,TGTGCCAGCAGCGGCCGGGCTAACTCCTATAATTCACCCCTCCACTTT
-,TRBJ2-3,TRBD1,TRBV6-6,CASSNRDRGQDTQYF,TGTGCCAGCAGCAACCGGGACAGGGGGCAAGATACGCAGTATTTT
few,TRBJ1-2,TRBD1,TRBV5-4,CASSKDRGPGYTF,TGTGCCAGCAGCAAGGACAGGGGGCCAGGCTACACCTTC
few,TRBJ2-3,-,TRBV9,CASSVGQGRTDTQYF,TGTGCCAGCAGCGTAGGTCAGGGGAGGACAGATACGCAGTATTTT
few,TRBJ2-7,-,TRBV4-3,CASSQEQQATYEQYF,TGCGCCAGCAGCCAAGAACAGCAGGCGACCTACGAGCAGTACTTC
few,TRBJ2-3,-,TRBV6-1,CASGSHTQYF,TGTGCCAGCGGATCCCATACGCAGTATTTT
-,TRBJ2-1,-,TRBV14,CASSQSLAQGLQFF,TGTGCCAGCAGCCAATCCCTAGCCCAGGGGTTACAGTTCTTC